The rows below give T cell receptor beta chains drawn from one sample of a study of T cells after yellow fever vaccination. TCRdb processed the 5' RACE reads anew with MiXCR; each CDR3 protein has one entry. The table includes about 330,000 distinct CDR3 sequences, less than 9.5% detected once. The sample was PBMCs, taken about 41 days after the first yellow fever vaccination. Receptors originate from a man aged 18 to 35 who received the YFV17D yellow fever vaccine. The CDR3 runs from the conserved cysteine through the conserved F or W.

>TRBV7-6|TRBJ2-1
CASSSVRGARMNEQFF
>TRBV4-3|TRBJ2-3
CASSQDREDTQYF
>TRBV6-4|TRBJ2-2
CASSLIKGANTGELFF
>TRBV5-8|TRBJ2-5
CASSLIETQYF
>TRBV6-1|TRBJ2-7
CASQEVLTSEQYF
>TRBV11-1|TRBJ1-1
CASSLGVFRAAFF
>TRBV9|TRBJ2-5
CASSKGITGQETQYF
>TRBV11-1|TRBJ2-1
CASSPQGGLAGDRDEQFF
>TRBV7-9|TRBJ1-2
CASIRDTVNYGYTF
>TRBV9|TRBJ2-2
CASSARSEGTGELFF
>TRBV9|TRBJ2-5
CASSVGTSDKETQYF
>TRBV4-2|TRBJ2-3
CASSQGLAQAAPGTDTQYF
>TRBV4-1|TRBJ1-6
CASSQDPPGGHSPLHF
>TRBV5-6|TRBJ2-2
CASNSLFREVGGAINTGELFF
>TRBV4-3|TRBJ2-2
CASSQGDGTNTGELFF
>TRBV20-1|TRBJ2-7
CSARGTSGGPGNEQYF
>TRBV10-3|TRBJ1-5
CAISEWGQGARQPQHF
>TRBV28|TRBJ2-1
CASSFRTRTNEQFF
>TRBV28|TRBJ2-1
CASSSPGTRGYNEQFF
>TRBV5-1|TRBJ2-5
CASSSRDRVGGTQYF
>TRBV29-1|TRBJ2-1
CSVVTSGGPYGQFF
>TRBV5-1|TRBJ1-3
CASSLLGDSGNTIYF
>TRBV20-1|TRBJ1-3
CSARGWGQGASSGNTIYF
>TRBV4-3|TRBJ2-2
CASSDRLGANTGELFF
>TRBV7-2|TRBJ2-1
CASSLGTGTYNEQFF
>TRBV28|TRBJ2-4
CASSQQGQNIQYF
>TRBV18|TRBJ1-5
CASSPGTGVSNQPQHF
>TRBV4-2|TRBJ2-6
CASSQEAGAGANVLTF
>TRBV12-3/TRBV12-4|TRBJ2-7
CASSLGERLSYEQYF
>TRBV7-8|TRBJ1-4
CASSFRASGDEKLFF
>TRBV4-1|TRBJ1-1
CASSQVGGRGSTEAFF
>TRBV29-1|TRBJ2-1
CSVTSFGEQFF
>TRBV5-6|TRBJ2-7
CASSPGQGYNEQYF
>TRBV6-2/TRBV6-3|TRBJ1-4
CASRGLPGQTNEKLFF
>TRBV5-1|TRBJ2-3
CASRVRGGGTDTQYF
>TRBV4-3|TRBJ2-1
CASSLTQLPYNEQFF
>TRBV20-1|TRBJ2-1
CSANRAGNEQFF
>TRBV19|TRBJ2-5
CASSSPDRGIRETQYF
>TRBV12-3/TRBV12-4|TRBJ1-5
CASGQLNQPQHF
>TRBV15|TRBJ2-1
CATSRDRATNEQFF
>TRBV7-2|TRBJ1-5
CASSLVDTEQPQHF
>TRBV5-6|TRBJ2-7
CASSPTGNDYEQYF
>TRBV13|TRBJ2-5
CASSSRDFKETQYF
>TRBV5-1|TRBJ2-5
CASSLEGSGVETQYF
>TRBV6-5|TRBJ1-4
CASSYGQGGVTNEKLFF
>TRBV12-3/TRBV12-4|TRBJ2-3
CASSLHRGTDTQYF
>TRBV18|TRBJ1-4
CASSQSMSDEKLFF
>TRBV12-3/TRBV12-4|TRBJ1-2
CASRIRRGQGGYTF
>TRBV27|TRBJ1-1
CASSLKVLDTEAFF
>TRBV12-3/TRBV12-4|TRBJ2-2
CASSLYGGGRTGELFF
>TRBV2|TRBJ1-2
CASSDQGQKGYTF
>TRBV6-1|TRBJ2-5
CASSLRTSGGAMQETQYF
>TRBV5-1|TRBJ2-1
CASSFSYNEQFF
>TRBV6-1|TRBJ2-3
CASSRGTASTDTQYF
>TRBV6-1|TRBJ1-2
CASSEARTGQGYTF
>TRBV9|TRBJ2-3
CASSVDMRGSTDTQYF
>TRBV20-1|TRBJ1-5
CSARQLNQPQHF
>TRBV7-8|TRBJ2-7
CASSQKDRARYEQYF